One T cell receptor (beta chain) is described in this entry. Its target is not known. Clones were sequenced by immunoSEQ multiplex PCR, and TCRdb holds only the in-frame ones, with some missing. Of 200,000 to 250,000 clones in the sample, around 86% were seen once. The data belong to a study of cytomegalovirus exposure and HLA in healthy donors. Study observations and caveats: Cytomegalovirus status was reportedly diagnosed by the classifier with high specificity and sensitivity.

Specimen: PBMCs. This TCR came from a woman younger than 35 in good health and CMV-seropositive.

CDR3: CASSLEGQGGDQPQHF. CDR3 bases: TGCGCCAGCAGCTTGGAAGGACAGGGTGGGGATCAGCCCCAGCATTTT. The V and J genes are TRBV5-1 and TRBJ1-5; 8 bases fit TRBD1. The V segment lost 0 bases and the J segment 5 bases; nucleotides outside the gene matches: 7. This CDR3 spans 16 amino acids. The germline V gene has CDR1 SGHRS and CDR2 YFSETQ.